This T cell receptor (beta chain) comes out of a study of cytomegalovirus exposure and HLA in healthy donors. Data came from immunoSEQ multiplex PCR; TCRdb stores just in-frame clones and leaves some out. The repertoire has fewer than 200,000 clones, around 92% of them found once; the top ten carry more than 3.5%. CDR1 is MNHNS and CDR2 is SASEGT in the germline V gene. V dropped 0 bases and J dropped 1 base, with 6 bases sitting between them. The CDR3 loop spans 14 amino acids. As to this clone: What it binds is unknown. Other nucleotide sequences from this sample produce the same CDR3.

Donors were drawn from the approximately 120-subject validation cohort, separate from the roughly 700-subject first cohort. The study's findings and limits: There were 160 or so TCR beta chains listed as cytomegalovirus-associated. Most TCR sequences were seen very rarely across donors, but some public TCRs occurred in many. According to a subsequent analysis, TCR clusters from the first cohort were inclined to appear together in the 120 validation repertoires.

This chain uses TRBV6-1 with TRBJ1-1; possible D gene TRBD1, 5 bases. The origin of this receptor is a man between 18 and 29 years old in good health and CMV-seropositive. Sequenced sample: PBMCs. CDR3 protein: CASSEAGGNTEAFF. CDR3 coding DNA: TGTGCCAGCAGTGAAGCGGGGGGGAACACTGAAGCTTTCTTT.